This TCR beta chain was retrieved from a study of T cell responses to AZD1222 COVID-19 vaccine (dated by TCRdb to about 2021). Study-wide context: A total of 233 trial participants underwent TCR sequencing, of whom more than 200 had received two doses of AZD1222 and around 25 had received two doses of the MenACWY control vaccine. Trial participants were enrolled by age into 18-55, 56-69 and 70-plus year subgroups, with 148, 28 and 57 TCR-sequenced participants respectively.

Beyond this particular receptor, the publication reports: The vaccine-associated CD4 TCRs covered the entire spike protein, and the dominant responses fell in regions 160-218 and 743-854. Conclusions about previously exposed vaccinees are limited, since just 5 or 6 AZD1222 recipients were seropositive for SARS-CoV-2 at baseline. The 56-69-year group was small, and its depth increase did not reach significance, likely because of low power. Reportedly, almost half of the unique spike-specific TCRs recognized epitopes lying outside the regions that are mutated in the B.1.351 and B.1.1.7 variants. Most participants were white British and females outnumbered males, and the authors suggested that clonal diversity may have been underestimated. Because no day 14 peak-response samples were available, repertoires were characterized only after the peak T cell response. After two AZD1222 doses, both the breadth and the depth of spike-specific TCRs were significantly higher than at day 0 and than in MenACWY recipients.

As for this clone: Its antigen is currently not known. The record has no base qualities; no much larger clone is one base away.

From V the trimming removes 5 bases and from J it removes 1 base, while the gene matches leave 1 base of the junction unaccounted for. Reading the germline V gene gives CDR1 SQVTM and CDR2 ANQGSEA. Taken from cysteine to phenylalanine, the CDR3 has 13 residues. Only the CDR3 region is kept as DNA, spanning 39 bases read in frame from base 1. The sample's time point label, decoded: about 28 days (+/-7) after the second vaccine dose. AZD1222 recipients given second doses at about 4 weeks or at about 12 weeks were pooled, since spike-specific TCR depth and breadth were not found to differ between the two schedules. Vaccinee samples were obtained from the UK trials COV001 and COV002, which included a single-blind randomized controlled phase 2/3 trial of AZD1222 (ChAdOx1 nCoV-19) in healthy adults. For TCRbeta chain sequencing, PBMC samples were collected from trial participants at day 0 and at day 28 after the second dose.

The CDR3 regions of human TCRbeta chains were subjected to immunosequencing. Per the source publication's procedure: TCRs in the repertoires were compared against a reference library of SARS-CoV-2-specific TCRs that had been generated with the MIRA antigen-specificity platform. Breadth was defined as the fraction of unique TCRs that were SARS-CoV-2-associated. Depth was defined as the fraction of total T cells that were SARS-CoV-2-associated. Using the MIRA data, each spike-specific TCR was assigned both to the spike region to which the TCR was reactive and to a CD4 or CD8 class. Log10-transformed breadth and depth values were compared by one-way ANOVA with Sidak's multiple comparisons tests. The immuneACCESS repertoire file appears here via TCRdb, limited to in-frame rearrangements. These files lack a portion of the clones; in checked studies, under half of the deficit traces to unresolved V genes, and the cause of the others is not known. V and J calls and clone size are those listed in that table; D and trimming were worked out from the DNA. The sample has some 39,000 clones on record, 90% of them singletons. Of the sample, approximately 40% falls within the top ten clones.

Sequencing used peripheral blood, obtained 28 days after the second AZD1222 dose. The TCR was taken from an adult who received the AZD1222 COVID-19 vaccine. The receptor chain draws on TRBV29-1 and TRBJ2-1; TRBD1 aligns with 8 central bases. The DNA sequence is as follows: TGCAGCGTTACAGGGGGTTCCTACAATGAGCAGTTCTTC. Translated, it gives CSVTGGSYNEQFF.